Listed here are 22 T cell receptor beta chains from one sample, sequenced in a study of blood T cell repertoires in COVID-19. This table comes from immunoSEQ multiplex PCR, and its TCRdb copy is limited to in-frame clones, with some not included. This table has about 350,000 clones, about 90% appearing once. Material for sequencing was PBMCs or T cells enriched from blood (not recorded which). Receptor source: a woman aged 30 to 39 who had recovered from COVID-19.

The sample holds a few counts of this clone. The V call is TRBV12-5, the J call TRBJ1-1, with TRBD1 identical over 8 bases. Germline V CDR1 and CDR2: LGHNT, FRNRAP. This CDR3 is 15 amino acids long. Trimming at V came to 1 base and at J to 5 bases, leaving 6 bases not matched to a gene. CDR3: CASGLATRGRTEAFF. In DNA, the CDR3 is TGTGCTAGTGGTTTGGCAACCAGGGGGCGAACTGAAGCTTTCTTT.

The V call is TRBV5-4, the J call TRBJ2-3, with 8 nucleotides matching TRBD1. The trim removed 1 base at V and 4 bases at J, leaving 8 bases unmatched. This CDR3 spans 16 amino acids. Germline CDR1 SGHNT, CDR2 YYREEE (reference sequence). Written as DNA, the CDR3 is TGTGCCAGCAGCTTGCAGGGCAGGGGGCAGGCAGATACGCAGTATTTT. Its protein product is CASSLQGRGQADTQYF.

CDR3 sequence (DNA): TGTGCCAGCAGCCCAGAAGGGGGCGTTCGTAATCAGCCCCAGCATTTT. It translates to CASSPEGGVRNQPQHF. J is TRBJ1-5 and V is TRBV7-2, with 7 bases fitting TRBD1. This CDR3 is built from 16 residues. Per the germline V gene, CDR1 is SGHTA and CDR2 is FQGNSA. The junction had 11 bases not matched to a gene; V was cut back by 5 bases and J by 4 bases.

This chain connects TRBV12-5 to TRBJ1-5, with a possible D match to TRBD1 (6 bases). V lost 3 bases to trimming and J lost 7 bases, with 13 bases between them. The length of the CDR3 is 14 residues. The V gene's germline CDR1 is LGHNT and CDR2 FRNRAP. This CDR3 reads CASGFRGGGQPQHF. The DNA for the CDR3 is TGTGCTAGTGGTTTTAGAGGGGGGGGCCAGCCCCAGCATTTT.

Concerning this clone: The sample carries other DNA sequences with the same CDR3. The chain employs TRBV6-5 and TRBJ1-6; no reliable D call. The CDR3 covers 15 residues. Deletions cut 6 bases from V and 7 bases from J, with 16 bases between. CDR1 MNHEY and CDR2 SVGAGI come from the germline V gene. The CDR3 DNA follows: TGTGCCAGCAGCCCCGCAGGAGGGTTCAATTCACCCCTCCACTTT. Protein sequence: CASSPAGGFNSPLHF.

DNA of the CDR3: TGTGCCAGCAGTCACCTTCCTCCGGGACAGGGGGCGGCCAAAAACATTCAGTACTTC. Protein product: CASSHLPPGQGAAKNIQYF. The rearrangement joins TRBV7-2 to TRBJ2-4, with TRBD1 matching 12 bases. Germline-derived CDR1 and CDR2 are SGHTA and FQGNSA. Trimming removed 6 bases from V and 1 base from J; junction bases left unmatched: 13. The CDR3 is made up of 19 amino acids.

This clone was picked up one time. V and J are TRBV5-4 and TRBJ2-7; 7 bases line up with TRBD1. The CDR3 extends over 15 amino acids. V trimming: 5 bases; J trimming: 5 bases; junction bases outside the gene matches: 13. The germline V gene has CDR1 SGHNT and CDR2 YYREEE (reference sequence). CDR3 DNA: TGTGCCAGCAGGGATGCCGGGACAGTCGTCGACGAGCAGTACTTC. Its translation is CASRDAGTVVDEQYF.

V is TRBV3-1 (or the pseudogene TRBV3-2) and J is TRBJ2-7; 7 nucleotides align to TRBD1. Germline CDR1 and CDR2: LGHDT and YNNKEL (reference sequence). V gave up 2 bases and J gave up 2 bases; unmatched junction bases: 6. There are 15 residues in the CDR3. In DNA form, the CDR3 reads TGTGCCAGCAGCCAAACGACAGGGAGACCCTACGAGCAGTACTTC. It codes for CASSQTTGRPYEQYF.

This clone came up once. The rearrangement joins TRBV6-2 or TRBV6-3 to TRBJ1-1; D ambiguous. Trimming left V 2 bases short and J 5 bases short, with 15 bases between. The CDR3 is 15 amino acids. Germline loops: CDR1 MNHEY, CDR2 SVGEGT. The CDR3 coding sequence is TGTGCCAGCAGTTACCGGAGGGAGGGATCGACTGAAGCTTTCTTT. Protein product: CASSYRREGSTEAFF.

This clone was seen once. The chain is built from TRBV2 and TRBJ2-3; D unresolved. V lost 3 bases to trimming and J lost 2 bases, with 15 bases between them. The V gene's germline CDR1 is SNHLY and CDR2 FYNNEI. The CDR3 runs to 16 residues. CDR3 in amino acids: CASSDYSAQFTDTQYF. CDR3 DNA: TGTGCCAGCAGTGACTACAGTGCTCAATTCACAGATACGCAGTATTTT. Complete variable domain (other parts from reference TRBV2 and TRBJ2-3): EPEVTQTPSHQVTQMGQEVILRCVPISNHLYFYWYRQILGQKVEFLVSFYNNEISEKSEIFDDQFSVERPDGSNFTLKIRSTKLEDSAMYFCASSDYSAQFTDTQYFGPGTRLTVL.

This clone turned up a few times. The V gene is TRBV19, the J gene TRBJ1-1, with 7 positions matching TRBD1. The CDR3 is 12 residues long. The germline gives CDR1 LNHDA, CDR2 SQIVND (reference sequence). V lost 7 bases and J lost 8; bases outside the gene matches: 7. As DNA, the CDR3 is TGTGCCAGTACGCAGGGGGTAAAAGAAGCTTTCTTT. Its translation is CASTQGVKEAFF.

This rearrangement joins TRBV6-6 to TRBJ1-2; 10 bases are a match to TRBD1. Germline lookup yields CDR1 MNHNY and CDR2 SVGAGI (reference sequence). The length of the CDR3 is 17 residues. The junction had 15 bases not matched to a gene; V was cut back by 5 bases and J by 6 bases. CDR3: CASSLSGTGVLYDGYTF. The CDR3, as DNA: TGTGCCAGCAGTCTCTCCGGGACAGGGGTTTTATACGATGGCTACACCTTC.

This clone came up once. CDR3 nucleotide sequence: TGTGCCAGCAGTTTTTGGGGGGACACCGGGGAGCTGTTTTTT. Its translation: CASSFWGDTGELFF. The chain links TRBV27 to TRBJ2-2, with D perhaps matching TRBD2 (6 bases). The CDR3 extends over 14 amino acids. Germline assignment: CDR1 MNHEY and CDR2 SMNVEV (reference sequence). V gave up 3 bases and J gave up 3 bases, with 8 bases separating them.

Here the CDR3 reads CASSLWTSGGSSTDTQYF. The CDR3 DNA follows: TGTGCCAGCAGCTTATGGACTAGCGGGGGCTCCAGCACAGATACGCAGTATTTT. J is TRBJ2-3 and V is TRBV7-2, with 13 bases matching TRBD2. In germline, CDR1 is SGHTA, CDR2 FQGNSA. V was pared by 2 bases and J by 0 bases, with 5 bases of the junction left unmatched. The CDR3 extends over 18 amino acids.

The rearrangement joins TRBV11-2 to TRBJ2-7; no firm D call. This CDR3 is 12 amino acids long. V was clipped by 5 bases and J by 0 bases, with 5 bases between them. Germline V gene data show CDR1 as SGHAT and CDR2 as FQNNGV. The CDR3 coding sequence is TGTGCCAGCAGCCCGAGCTCCTACGAGCAGTACTTC. Amino acids: CASSPSSYEQYF.

CDR3 loop: CATSRVTGSSYNSPLHF. CDR3 coding DNA: TGTGCCACCAGCAGAGTGACAGGGAGCTCCTATAATTCACCCCTCCACTTT. The J gene is TRBJ1-6, the V gene TRBV15; 7 nucleotides agree with TRBD1. The germline V gene has CDR1 LNHNV and CDR2 YYDKDF (reference sequence). With V trimmed by 1 base and J by 0 bases, 3 bases remained unmatched. The CDR3 is 17 amino acids.

This chain uses TRBV24-1 with TRBJ2-7, with 7 nucleotides matching TRBD1. Germline V gene lookup returns CDR1 KGHDR and CDR2 SFDVKD. The CDR3 spans 15 residues. J was trimmed by 0 bases and V by 7 bases; bases with no gene match: 8. The CDR3, as DNA: TGTGCCACCAGCCTCGGGACAGCCGCCTCCTACGAGCAGTACTTC. Translation gives CATSLGTAASYEQYF.

The chain employs TRBV7-9 and TRBJ1-1; no clear D. Trimming cost V 3 bases and J 8 bases, with 7 bases left between them. CDR1 is SEHNR, CDR2 FQNEAQ, per germline (reference sequence). The CDR3 contains 11 residues. The CDR3 DNA follows: TGTGCCAGCAGCTTTGCACGGGAAGCTTTCTTT. It translates to CASSFAREAFF. The whole variable domain, remainder taken from reference TRBV7-9 and TRBJ1-1, is DTGVSQNPRHKITKRGQNVTFRCDPISEHNRLYWYRQTLGQGPEFLTYFQNEAQLEKSRLLSDRFSAERPKGSFSTLEIQRTEQGDSAMYLCASSFAREAFFGQGTRLTVV.

V is TRBV4-1 and J is TRBJ1-1; tentative D call: TRBD1 (5 bases). Trimming shortened V by 6 bases and J by 0 bases, and 14 bases separated the two germline ends. The V gene's germline CDR1 is MGHRA and CDR2 YSYEKL. The CDR3 contains 15 residues. CDR3 region: CASSRRGQMNTEAFF. The CDR3 DNA reads as TGCGCCAGCAGTCGTCGTGGACAAATGAACACTGAAGCTTTCTTT.

A single count supports this clone. Here the CDR3 reads CASRKGEGTGSPYGYTF. In DNA, the CDR3 is TGTGCCAGCAGGAAGGGGGAAGGGACAGGATCCCCGTATGGCTACACCTTC. The V and J genes are TRBV2 and TRBJ1-2; 8 positions match TRBD1. The J segment lost 5 bases and the V segment lost 6 bases, leaving 17 bases of the junction unmatched. This CDR3 is built from 17 residues. In germline, CDR1 is SNHLY, CDR2 FYNNEI.

CDR3 region: CASSLVSGLNTGELFF. The CDR3 region has the DNA TGTGCCAGCAGCTTAGTGTCGGGTCTGAACACCGGGGAGCTGTTTTTT. The chain has TRBV11-2 and TRBJ2-2; D is unclear. CDR3 length: 16 amino acids. V lost 1 base and J 1 base, leaving 10 bases between the germline ends. In germline, CDR1 is SGHAT, CDR2 FQNNGV.

This rearrangement joins TRBV6-2 or TRBV6-3 to TRBJ1-1; 7 bases are a match to TRBD1. The length of the CDR3 is 15 residues. The J segment lost 0 bases and the V segment lost 2 bases, leaving 3 bases of the junction unmatched. Per the germline V gene, CDR1 is MNHEY and CDR2 is SVGEGT. CDR3 DNA: TGTGCCAGCAGTTACGGGGGACAGCTGAACACTGAAGCTTTCTTT. Protein: CASSYGGQLNTEAFF.